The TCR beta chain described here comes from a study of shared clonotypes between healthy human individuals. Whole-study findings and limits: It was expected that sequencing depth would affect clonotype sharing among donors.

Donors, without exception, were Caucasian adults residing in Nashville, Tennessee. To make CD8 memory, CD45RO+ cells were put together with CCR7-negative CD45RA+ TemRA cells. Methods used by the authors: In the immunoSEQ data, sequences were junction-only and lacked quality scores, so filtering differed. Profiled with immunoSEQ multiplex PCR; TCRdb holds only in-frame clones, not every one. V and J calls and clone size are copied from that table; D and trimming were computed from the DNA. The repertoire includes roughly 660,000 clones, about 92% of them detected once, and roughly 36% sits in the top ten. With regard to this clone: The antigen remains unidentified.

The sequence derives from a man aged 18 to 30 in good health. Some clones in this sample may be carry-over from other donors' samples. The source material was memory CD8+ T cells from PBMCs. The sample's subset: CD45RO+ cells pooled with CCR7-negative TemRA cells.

CDR3 amino acids: CASSEHRQGSGQPQHF. In DNA form, the CDR3 reads TGTGCCAGCAGTGAACACCGACAGGGGAGCGGGCAGCCCCAGCATTTT. The genes are TRBV2 and TRBJ1-5, with 8 bases identical to TRBD1. This CDR3 spans 16 amino acids. Germline trimming cut 2 bases from V and 7 bases from J; bases unmatched to any gene: 10. CDR1 and CDR2 (germline): SNHLY, FYNNEI.